This T cell receptor beta chain was recovered during a study of blood T cell repertoires in COVID-19. Study overall: The samples span acute and convalescent COVID-19 from the United States, Italy and Spain.

This CDR3 is built from 15 residues. V shed 5 bases and J 4 bases; nucleotides not matched to a gene: 5. Germline V gene lookup returns CDR1 LNHDA and CDR2 SQIVND (reference sequence). The assay was immunoSEQ multiplex PCR, and TCRdb's table has in-frame clones only and misses some. In the table there are about 190,000 clones, 80% to 90% of which are singletons. Input material: peripheral blood. This receptor was obtained from a man in his thirties or forties with acute or convalescent COVID-19. V gene TRBV19 combines with J gene TRBJ2-6; TRBD1 matches at 7 bases. The DNA of the CDR3 is TGTGCCAGTAGTTCACAGGGGCAAGGGGCCAACGTCCTGACTTTC. Protein product: CASSSQGQGANVLTF. Full variable domain (outside the CDR3, taken from reference TRBV19 and TRBJ2-6): DGGITQSPKYLFRKEGQNVTLSCEQNLNHDAMYWYRQDPGQGLRLIYYSQIVNDFQKGDIAEGYSVSREKKESFPLTVTSAQKNPTAFYLCASSSQGQGANVLTFGAGSRLTVL.